This T cell receptor beta chain was captured by sequencing in a study of PD-L1 blockade in urothelial cancer. Study as a whole: Patients started atezolizumab around 2014, 1,200 mg intravenously every 3 weeks.

Profiled with immunoSEQ multiplex PCR; TCRdb holds only in-frame clones, not every one. The repertoire has approximately 45,000 clones, 82% of them found once; the top ten carry approximately 1.7%. Deletions cut 3 bases from V and 5 bases from J, with 7 bases between. CDR1 SEHNR and CDR2 FQNEAQ come from the germline V gene (reference sequence). The CDR3 extends over 12 amino acids. Stated time point: pretreatment peripheral blood. V is TRBV7-9 and J is TRBJ1-1; D remains ambiguous. The sequence came from a man aged 45 to 65 with urothelial cancer. The input for sequencing was PBMCs, taken around atezolizumab (anti-PD-L1) treatment. This CDR3 is CASSFRDTEAFF. CDR3 coding DNA: TGTGCCAGCAGCTTCCGAGATACTGAAGCTTTCTTT. The full variable domain, in which reference TRBV7-9 and TRBJ1-1 provide the parts outside the CDR3, is DTGVSQNPRHKITKRGQNVTFRCDPISEHNRLYWYRQTLGQGPEFLTYFQNEAQLEKSRLLSDRFSAERPKGSFSTLEIQRTEQGDSAMYLCASSFRDTEAFFGQGTRLTVV.